Described below is a single T cell receptor beta chain sequence and its context. The antigen is not known. This record belongs to a study of human T cells and chemical hapten exposure. Across the whole study: Researchers reported sensitizing an approximately 2 cm by approximately 2 cm upper inner arm skin site with 2% DPC. Study results and caveats: A positive correlation with patch test score was shown by PT1 expanded TCR counts.

The CDR3 is 14 residues long. CDR1 is MDHEN and CDR2 is SYDVKM in the germline V gene. The V and J ends lost 5 bases and 3 bases, in that order; junction bases with no gene match: 6. In the authors' workflow: Sampled TCR counts reached a median of roughly 98,000 per sample, with values ranging from roughly 23,224 to 690,600. One entry per CDR3 protein, called by TCRdb with MiXCR from the RACE reads. The V and J calls follow TCRdb's processing rather than the paper's. This sample has 50,000 to 65,000 distinct CDR3 sequences; around 10% occur once, and the top ten carry about 4%. Regarding time point: pre-sensitization, week 0. Treatment: therapeutic diphenylcyclopropenone sensitization with weekly scalp DPC.

The origin of this receptor is a woman aged 40 to 50 with alopecia areata. Some clones in this sample may be carry-over from other donors' samples. This specimen consisted of whole blood, obtained in connection with sensitization to the hapten diphenylcyclopropenone (DPC). The rearrangement links TRBV28 to TRBJ1-2; 7 bases line up with TRBD1. CDR3 nucleotide sequence: TGTGCCAGCAGTCTCCGACAGGGATACTATGGCTACACCTTC. Amino acids: CASSLRQGYYGYTF.